The rows below give T cell receptor beta chains drawn from one sample of a study of CD8 T cells in ankylosing spondylitis. TCRdb used MiXCR to reprocess the 5' RACE reads, holding one entry per CDR3 protein. The table includes some 250,000 distinct CDR3 sequences, roughly a quarter detected once. Sequenced material: blood, either unsorted or a sorted T cell fraction (not recorded which). Source of these receptors: a male donor with ankylosing spondylitis or in good health (not recorded which). Each CDR3 is given with its conserved first and last residue. The D gene is left open where the match is weak. Rows give clone size only sometimes, using once, few, many, or a class for an expanded clone.

j_call d_call v_call clone_size cdr3_aa cdr3_nt
TRBJ1-2 - TRBV12-3/TRBV12-4 few CASTQGGATRSGYTF TGTGCCAGCACGCAAGGGGGGGCTACTCGAAGTGGCTACACCTTC
TRBJ2-6 - TRBV20-1 many CSARDDQLRVLTF TGCAGTGCTAGAGATGACCAGCTGCGCGTCCTGACTTTC
TRBJ2-5 - TRBV19 - CASMAGPQETQYF TGTGCCAGTATGGCAGGGCCGCAAGAGACCCAGTACTTC
TRBJ2-2 - TRBV29-1 few CSVGGGEVTGELFF TGCAGCGTTGGTGGCGGGGAAGTCACCGGGGAGCTGTTTTTT
TRBJ1-3 - TRBV7-2 - CASSLDRIGNTIYF TGTGCCAGCAGCCTCGACAGGATTGGAAACACCATATATTTT
TRBJ2-7 - TRBV10-3 - CAISEAGSPYEQYF TGTGCCATCAGTGAGGCAGGTTCCCCCTACGAGCAGTACTTC
TRBJ1-1 TRBD1 TRBV10-3 many CAIRTGLNTEAFF TGTGCCATCCGGACAGGGTTGAACACTGAAGCTTTCTTT
TRBJ2-1 TRBD2 TRBV3-1 many CASSQPPGASGGALEQFF TGTGCCAGCAGCCAACCCCCCGGGGCTAGCGGGGGGGCCCTTGAGCAGTTCTTC
TRBJ2-3 TRBD1 TRBV11-2 many CASSLVPLQGYGTDTQYF TGTGCCAGCAGCTTAGTTCCCTTACAGGGGTATGGAACAGATACGCAGTATTTT
TRBJ2-4 - TRBV5-1 many CASSLRAQGPENIQYF TGCGCCAGCAGCTTGAGGGCCCAGGGACCGGAAAACATTCAGTACTTC
TRBJ1-2 - TRBV29-1 few CSVEEKSGYYGYTF TGCAGCGTTGAAGAGAAGTCAGGGTACTATGGCTACACCTTC
TRBJ2-2 - TRBV11-2 - CASSQQGNTGELFF TGTGCCAGCAGCCAACAGGGAAACACCGGGGAGCTGTTTTTT
TRBJ2-3 TRBD2 TRBV12-3/TRBV12-4 many CASSFGTSRTDTQYF TGTGCCAGCAGTTTCGGGACTAGCCGCACAGATACGCAGTATTTT
TRBJ2-3 TRBD2 TRBV6-5 many CASSYGRADTQYF TGTGCCAGCAGTTACGGGAGGGCAGATACGCAGTATTTT
TRBJ2-7 - TRBV7-8 many CASSPSRGAEQYF TGTGCCAGCAGCCCATCGAGGGGAGCCGAGCAGTACTTC
TRBJ2-7 TRBD1 TRBV7-6 many CASSEDRGREQYF TGTGCCAGCAGCGAGGACAGGGGGCGAGAGCAGTACTTC
TRBJ2-2 - TRBV15 few CATSSGRNGELFF TGTGCCACCAGCAGCGGTCGGAACGGGGAGCTGTTTTTT
TRBJ1-1 - TRBV29-1 few CSVLPRTENTEAFF TGCAGCGTCCTCCCGAGGACGGAAAACACTGAAGCTTTCTTT
TRBJ2-3 TRBD1 TRBV20-1 - CSAVGTGVPDTQYF TGCAGTGCTGTCGGGACAGGCGTACCAGATACGCAGTATTTT
TRBJ2-1 TRBD1 TRBV20-1 - CSGVRGQGAREQFF TGCAGTGGTGTGAGGGGACAGGGGGCACGTGAGCAGTTCTTC
TRBJ1-2 TRBD1 TRBV10-2 - CASTGQGEGYGYTF TGCGCCAGCACCGGACAGGGGGAGGGCTATGGCTACACCTTC
TRBJ1-1 - TRBV29-1 many CSALQGRTEAFF TGCAGCGCCCTCCAGGGGAGGACTGAAGCTTTCTTT
TRBJ2-7 - TRBV6-1 - CASSLLGTSSYEQYF TGTGCCAGCAGTCTCTTGGGGACAAGCTCCTACGAGCAGTACTTC
TRBJ1-1 TRBD1 TRBV29-1 many CSVGGTGSHTEAFF TGCAGCGTTGGGGGGACAGGTTCACACACTGAAGCTTTCTTT
TRBJ2-3 TRBD2 TRBV20-1 many CSAPRRGGTDTQYF TGCAGTGCCCCGAGGCGGGGGGGAACAGATACGCAGTATTTT
TRBJ2-2 TRBD1 TRBV5-1 few CARTDRYQGELFF TGCGCCAGGACGGACAGGTACCAAGGGGAGCTGTTTTTT
TRBJ2-1 TRBD1 TRBV24-1 few CATSGQGAVNEQFF TGTGCCACCAGTGGTCAGGGGGCCGTTAATGAGCAGTTCTTC
TRBJ2-7 TRBD1 TRBV29-1 - CSVEMDRGSSEQYF TGCAGCGTTGAGATGGACAGGGGTTCCTCCGAGCAGTACTTC
TRBJ2-1 - TRBV29-1 many CSGGDSYNEQFF TGCAGCGGGGGGGACTCCTACAATGAGCAGTTCTTC
TRBJ2-1 - TRBV6-5 few CASSYSLQEGNEQFF TGTGCCAGCAGTTACTCTCTACAGGAGGGCAATGAGCAGTTCTTC
TRBJ2-2 - TRBV9 - CASSDRLVFGGELFF TGTGCCAGCAGCGACAGGCTCGTATTTGGCGGGGAGCTGTTTTTT
TRBJ2-2 - TRBV9 many CASSVGAGLTGELFF TGTGCCAGCAGCGTAGGAGCTGGACTCACCGGGGAGCTGTTTTTT
TRBJ2-3 - TRBV6-5 few CASSYSRGGASTDTQYF TGTGCCAGCAGTTACTCGAGAGGGGGTGCTAGCACAGATACGCAGTATTTT
TRBJ1-2 - TRBV12-3/TRBV12-4 - CASSTRGGDGYTF TGTGCCAGCAGTACCCGGGGGGGGGATGGCTACACCTTC
TRBJ2-5 - TRBV11-2 many CASSLDPLRTQYF TGTGCCAGCAGCTTAGATCCATTAAGGACCCAGTACTTC
TRBJ2-5 - TRBV20-1 many CSAGNRDSIQETQYF TGCAGTGCTGGTAACCGGGACTCTATCCAAGAGACCCAGTACTTC
TRBJ2-7 - TRBV7-2 few CASSLVQGGSYEQYF TGTGCCAGCAGCTTAGTACAAGGGGGTTCCTACGAGCAGTACTTC
TRBJ2-5 - TRBV20-1 many CSVDIARKEETQYF TGCAGTGTCGACATCGCTAGGAAGGAAGAGACCCAGTACTTC
TRBJ2-7 - TRBV2 - CASSAGKAYEQYF TGTGCCAGCAGTGCGGGCAAAGCCTACGAGCAGTACTTC
TRBJ2-7 TRBD1 TRBV12-3/TRBV12-4 once CASSLETGLGEQYF TGTGCCAGCAGTTTGGAGACAGGGCTGGGCGAGCAGTACTTC
TRBJ2-1 - TRBV12-3/TRBV12-4 - CASSLGFVNEQFF TGTGCCAGCAGTTTGGGATTCGTCAATGAGCAGTTCTTC
TRBJ2-5 TRBD1 TRBV29-1 few CSVEGTGDETQYF TGCAGCGTTGAAGGGACAGGGGATGAGACCCAGTACTTC
TRBJ2-1 TRBD2 TRBV6-2/TRBV6-3 - CASSYSLGLAGGRGGDEQFF TGTGCCAGCAGTTACTCGTTAGGGCTAGCGGGGGGCCGAGGTGGAGATGAGCAGTTCTTC
TRBJ1-1 - TRBV12-3/TRBV12-4 few CASSFGNMNTEAFF TGTGCCAGCAGTTTTGGGAACATGAACACTGAAGCTTTCTTT
TRBJ2-4 - TRBV20-1 - CSARAGNDIQYF TGCAGTGCTAGAGCGGGGAACGACATTCAGTACTTC
TRBJ2-2 - TRBV20-1 few CSARPYATGELFF TGCAGTGCTAGACCATATGCCACCGGGGAGCTGTTTTTT
TRBJ2-2 - TRBV9 many CASSSRRGEATGELFF TGTGCCAGCAGCTCAAGAAGGGGGGAAGCCACCGGGGAGCTGTTTTTT
TRBJ2-3 - TRBV6-1 few CASSWLGGQTDTQYF TGTGCCAGCAGCTGGCTGGGGGGGCAAACAGATACGCAGTATTTT
TRBJ2-1 TRBD1 TRBV7-9 - CASSDGQGRDNEQFF TGTGCCAGCAGCGACGGACAGGGGAGGGACAATGAGCAGTTCTTC
TRBJ2-1 - TRBV6-1 - CATYGPSSSYNEQFF TGTGCCACTTACGGACCGTCCAGCTCCTACAATGAGCAGTTCTTC
TRBJ2-5 TRBD2 TRBV12-3/TRBV12-4 - CASRRLAGGRETQYF TGTGCCAGCAGAAGACTAGCGGGGGGGAGGGAGACCCAGTACTTC
TRBJ1-2 - TRBV12-3/TRBV12-4 many CASSSGGSRNGYTF TGTGCCAGCAGTTCTGGGGGTTCGAGAAATGGCTACACCTTC
TRBJ2-5 - TRBV20-1 - CSARELARGRPQETQYF TGCAGTGCTAGAGAGCTCGCCCGGGGCAGACCCCAAGAGACCCAGTACTTC
TRBJ1-6 - TRBV20-1 - CSARAGGRGGDSPLRF TGCAGTGCTAGAGCTGGTGGGAGGGGTGGGGATTCACCCCTCCGCTTT
TRBJ2-1 - TRBV9 many CASSVATGNNEQFF TGTGCCAGCAGCGTAGCGACAGGAAACAATGAGCAGTTCTTC
TRBJ1-2 - TRBV29-1 - CSVEFSSYGYTF TGCAGCGTTGAGTTTTCGAGTTATGGCTACACCTTC
TRBJ2-5 - TRBV28 many CASSLGGFAETQYF TGTGCCAGCAGTTTAGGGGGGTTTGCAGAGACCCAGTACTTC
TRBJ2-7 - TRBV12-3/TRBV12-4 few CASSVSGYYEQYF TGTGCCAGCAGCGTTTCGGGCTACTACGAGCAGTACTTC
TRBJ2-7 - TRBV9 many CASSVGTEPYEQYF TGTGCCAGCAGCGTAGGCACGGAGCCCTACGAGCAGTACTTC
TRBJ2-3 TRBD1 TRBV11-3 many CASSTRTGKDTQYF TGTGCCAGCAGCACAAGGACAGGAAAAGATACGCAGTATTTT